These T cell receptor beta chains were read from a single sample in a study of blood T cell repertoires in COVID-19. Method: immunoSEQ multiplex PCR; TCRdb's copy keeps in-frame clones and lacks some. The data contain approximately 300,000 clones, about 83% of them singletons. The sequenced sample was peripheral blood. The receptors come from a woman between 45 and 65 years old with acute or convalescent COVID-19. Each CDR3 is given with its conserved first and last residue. A D gene is named only where the DNA matches it firmly. Clone sizes are given selectively: once, few, many, or a class where the clone is expanded.

d_call: TRBD1; v_call: TRBV19; clone_size: -; j_call: TRBJ2-1; cdr3_aa: CASSRTWTGMLGGNEQFF; cdr3_nt: TGTGCCAGTAGTAGGACTTGGACAGGGATGTTGGGGGGCAATGAGCAGTTCTTC
d_call: TRBD1; v_call: TRBV3-1/TRBV3-2; clone_size: many; j_call: TRBJ1-6; cdr3_aa: CASSLDRGRNSPLHF; cdr3_nt: TGTGCCAGCAGCCTAGACAGGGGGCGTAATTCACCCCTCCACTTT
d_call: -; v_call: TRBV7-8; clone_size: -; j_call: TRBJ2-2; cdr3_aa: CASSLGNGGTGELFF; cdr3_nt: TGTGCCAGCAGCTTGGGGAACGGGGGCACCGGGGAGCTGTTTTTT
d_call: TRBD1; v_call: TRBV19; clone_size: -; j_call: TRBJ1-5; cdr3_aa: CASLPGGPNQPQHF; cdr3_nt: TGTGCCTCACTCCCAGGGGGTCCGAATCAGCCCCAGCATTTT
d_call: -; v_call: TRBV6-1; clone_size: -; j_call: TRBJ1-1; cdr3_aa: CASSEQVNTEAFF; cdr3_nt: TGTGCCAGCAGTGAACAGGTGAACACTGAAGCTTTCTTT
d_call: -; v_call: TRBV3-1/TRBV3-2; clone_size: -; j_call: TRBJ2-1; cdr3_aa: CASSQDHTDEQFF; cdr3_nt: TGTGCCAGCAGCCAAGATCATACGGATGAGCAGTTCTTC
d_call: -; v_call: TRBV19; clone_size: -; j_call: TRBJ1-1; cdr3_aa: CASSRAGVVTEAFF; cdr3_nt: TGTGCCAGTAGTAGGGCAGGGGTCGTCACTGAAGCTTTCTTT
d_call: -; v_call: TRBV3-1/TRBV3-2; clone_size: -; j_call: TRBJ2-7; cdr3_aa: CASSRGAGNEQYF; cdr3_nt: TGTGCCAGCAGTCGGGGGGCAGGGAACGAGCAGTACTTC
d_call: -; v_call: TRBV20-1; clone_size: few; j_call: TRBJ1-4; cdr3_aa: CSASAQNNEKLFF; cdr3_nt: TGCAGTGCTAGTGCACAGAATAATGAAAAACTGTTTTTT
d_call: TRBD2; v_call: TRBV7-9; clone_size: -; j_call: TRBJ2-7; cdr3_aa: CASSASSGWPVEQYF; cdr3_nt: TGTGCCAGCAGCGCCTCTAGCGGGTGGCCGGTTGAGCAGTACTTC
d_call: TRBD1; v_call: TRBV19; clone_size: -; j_call: TRBJ1-2; cdr3_aa: CASSARQGEAIYGYTF; cdr3_nt: TGTGCCAGTAGTGCTCGACAGGGAGAGGCGATCTATGGCTACACCTTC
d_call: TRBD2; v_call: TRBV24-1; clone_size: -; j_call: TRBJ2-2; cdr3_aa: CATSGTGTSGFTGELFF; cdr3_nt: TGTGCCACCTCTGGCACGGGGACTAGCGGGTTCACCGGGGAGCTGTTTTTT
d_call: -; v_call: TRBV12-5; clone_size: -; j_call: TRBJ1-6; cdr3_aa: CASGLVRGGESPLHF; cdr3_nt: TGTGCTAGTGGTTTGGTACGTGGGGGGGAGTCACCCCTCCACTTT
d_call: -; v_call: TRBV7-8; clone_size: -; j_call: TRBJ1-1; cdr3_aa: CASSLANGGGGTEAFF; cdr3_nt: TGTGCCAGCAGCTTAGCGAACGGGGGCGGGGGCACTGAAGCTTTCTTT
d_call: TRBD1; v_call: TRBV4-1; clone_size: -; j_call: TRBJ1-2; cdr3_aa: CASSPRQGNPYGYTF; cdr3_nt: TGCGCCAGCAGCCCCCGACAGGGAAACCCATATGGCTACACCTTC
d_call: TRBD1; v_call: TRBV5-4; clone_size: -; j_call: TRBJ1-1; cdr3_aa: CASSLRTGEDTEAFF; cdr3_nt: TGTGCCAGCAGCCTCCGGACAGGCGAAGACACTGAAGCTTTCTTT
d_call: TRBD1; v_call: TRBV6-5; clone_size: -; j_call: TRBJ1-3; cdr3_aa: CASSSPRTGTGNTIYF; cdr3_nt: TGTGCCAGCAGTTCTCCCCGGACAGGGACGGGAAACACCATATATTTT
d_call: -; v_call: TRBV19; clone_size: -; j_call: TRBJ1-2; cdr3_aa: CASSRSGTNYGYTF; cdr3_nt: TGTGCCAGTAGTAGATCCGGGACAAACTATGGCTACACCTTC
d_call: -; v_call: TRBV20-1; clone_size: -; j_call: TRBJ1-2; cdr3_aa: CSASSLRGSGGYGYTF; cdr3_nt: TGCAGTGCTAGTAGTCTCAGGGGCTCAGGTGGTTATGGCTACACCTTC
d_call: -; v_call: TRBV25-1; clone_size: -; j_call: TRBJ2-1; cdr3_aa: CASSGLVPYNEQFF; cdr3_nt: TGTGCCAGCAGTGGGCTAGTCCCCTACAATGAGCAGTTCTTC